The rows below give T cell receptor beta chains drawn from one sample of a study of cytomegalovirus exposure and HLA in healthy donors. Sequencing used immunoSEQ multiplex PCR; TCRdb keeps in-frame clones, though not all of them. Of more than 250,000 clones in the sample, around 90% were seen once. What was sequenced was PBMCs. These receptors originate from a woman aged 18-29 years in good health and CMV-seronegative. CDR3s leave out the opening cysteine and the closing phenylalanine or tryptophan. Each record gives: V gene, J gene, CDR3 protein.

V gene: TRBV19; J gene: TRBJ1-1; CDR3 protein: ASSTTGESSTEAF
V gene: TRBV29-1; J gene: TRBJ2-1; CDR3 protein: SVEHPRAYNEQF
V gene: TRBV27; J gene: TRBJ2-7; CDR3 protein: ASSSQGHEQY
V gene: TRBV5-1; J gene: TRBJ2-1; CDR3 protein: ASSFVLGPYNEQF
V gene: TRBV5-1; J gene: TRBJ1-1; CDR3 protein: ASSLLGGDTEAF
V gene: TRBV5-1; J gene: TRBJ1-2; CDR3 protein: ASSSTGFNGYT
V gene: TRBV7-9; J gene: TRBJ2-7; CDR3 protein: ASSGGLFYEQY
V gene: TRBV7-8; J gene: TRBJ1-1; CDR3 protein: ASSSGGTEAF
V gene: TRBV7-9; J gene: TRBJ1-1; CDR3 protein: ASSLRVGQGQAF
V gene: TRBV30; J gene: TRBJ1-5; CDR3 protein: AWNTGGRQPQH
V gene: TRBV27; J gene: TRBJ1-2; CDR3 protein: ASSPTSNYGYT
V gene: TRBV9; J gene: TRBJ2-7; CDR3 protein: ASSVGVGGSEQY
V gene: TRBV27; J gene: TRBJ2-5; CDR3 protein: ASSSINRGYQETQY
V gene: TRBV9; J gene: TRBJ2-1; CDR3 protein: ASARGAPSYNEQF
V gene: TRBV10-2; J gene: TRBJ2-7; CDR3 protein: ASSEFPGQVSYEQY